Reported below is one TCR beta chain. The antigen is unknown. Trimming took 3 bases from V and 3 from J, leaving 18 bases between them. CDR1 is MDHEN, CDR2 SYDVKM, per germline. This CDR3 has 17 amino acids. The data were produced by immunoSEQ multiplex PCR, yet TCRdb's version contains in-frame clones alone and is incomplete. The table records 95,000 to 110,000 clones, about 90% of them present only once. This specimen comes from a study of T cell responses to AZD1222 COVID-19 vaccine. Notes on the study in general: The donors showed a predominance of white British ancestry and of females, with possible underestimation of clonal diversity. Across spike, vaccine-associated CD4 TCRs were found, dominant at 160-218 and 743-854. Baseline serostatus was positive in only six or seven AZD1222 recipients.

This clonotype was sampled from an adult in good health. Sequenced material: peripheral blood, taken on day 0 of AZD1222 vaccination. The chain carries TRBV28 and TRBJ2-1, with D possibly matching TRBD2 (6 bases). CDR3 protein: CASSLGGASLDYNEQFF. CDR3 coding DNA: TGTGCCAGCAGTTTGGGCGGGGCTTCCCTGGACTACAATGAGCAGTTCTTC. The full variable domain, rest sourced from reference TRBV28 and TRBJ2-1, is DVKVTQSSRYLVKRTGEKVFLECVQDMDHENMFWYRQDPGLGLRLIYFSYDVKMKEKGDIPEGYSVSREKKERFSLILESASTNQTSMYLCASSLGGASLDYNEQFFGPGTRLTVL.